This entry is about one T cell receptor (beta chain). Its matching antigen is unknown. These data are taken from a study of CXCR3-negative and CXCR3-positive naive CD8 T cells. Findings of the study overall: Diversity ran similarly high across both naive subsets but far lower in memory CD8+ cells.

The CDR3 totals 14 residues. The germline CDR1 and CDR2 sequences are SGHRS and YFSETQ. The libraries of TRB cDNA were constructed through 5' RACE using UMI labels. TCRdb re-called the 5' RACE reads and catalogs CDR3 proteins one per entry, DNA excluded. The sample table includes over 100,000 distinct CDR3 sequences. The chain recombines TRBV5-1 with TRBJ2-7; as DNA is missing, the TRBD2 call by TCRdb cannot be tested. Sequencing was done on a sample of naive CXCR3- CD8+ T cells from blood. Subset in this sample: CD45RO-CCR7+CD27+CD95- naive CD8+ T cells lacking CXCR3 (TNR3-). The sequence was collected from a human donor in good health. Some clones in this sample may be carry-over from other donors' samples. CDR3 region: CASSFGTSGYEQYF.